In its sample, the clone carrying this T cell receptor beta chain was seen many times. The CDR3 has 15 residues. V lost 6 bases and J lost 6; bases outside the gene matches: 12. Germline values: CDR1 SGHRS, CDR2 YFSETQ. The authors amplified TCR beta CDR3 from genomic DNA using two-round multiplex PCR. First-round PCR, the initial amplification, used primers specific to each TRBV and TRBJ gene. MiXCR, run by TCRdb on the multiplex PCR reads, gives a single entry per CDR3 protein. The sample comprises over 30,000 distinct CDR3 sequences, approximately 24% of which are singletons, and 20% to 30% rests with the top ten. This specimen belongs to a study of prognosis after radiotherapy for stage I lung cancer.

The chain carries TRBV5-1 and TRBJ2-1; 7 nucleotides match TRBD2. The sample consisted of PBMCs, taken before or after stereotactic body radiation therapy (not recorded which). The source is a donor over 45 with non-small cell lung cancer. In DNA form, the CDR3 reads TGCGCCAGCACCCCCAGGGAGGGGCCAGGCAATGAGCAGTTCTTC. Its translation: CASTPREGPGNEQFF. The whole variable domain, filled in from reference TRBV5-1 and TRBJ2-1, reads KAGVTQTPRYLIKTRGQQVTLSCSPISGHRSVSWYQQTPGQGLQFLFEYFSETQRNKGNFPGRFSGRQFSNSRSEMNVSTLELGDSALYLCASTPREGPGNEQFFGPGTRLTVL.